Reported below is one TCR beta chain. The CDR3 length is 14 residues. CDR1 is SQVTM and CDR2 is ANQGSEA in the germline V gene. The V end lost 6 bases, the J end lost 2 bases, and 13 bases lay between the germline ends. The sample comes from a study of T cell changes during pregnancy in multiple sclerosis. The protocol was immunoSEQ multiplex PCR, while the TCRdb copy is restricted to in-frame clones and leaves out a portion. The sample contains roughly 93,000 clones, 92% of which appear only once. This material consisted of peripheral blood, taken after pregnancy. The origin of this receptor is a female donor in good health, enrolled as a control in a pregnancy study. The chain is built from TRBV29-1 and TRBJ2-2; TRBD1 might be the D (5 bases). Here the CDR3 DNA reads TGCAGCGTCCCTCAGGGTGTTAACACCGGGGAGCTGTTTTTT. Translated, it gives CSVPQGVNTGELFF.